This T cell receptor (beta chain) stems from a study of neurological immune-mediated disorders. In its sample, this clonotype was seen many times. TCRdb redid the calling of the 5' RACE reads with MiXCR, one entry per CDR3 protein. The sample lists about 39,000 distinct CDR3 sequences, approximately 7% occurring once. The germline V and J ends were trimmed by 3 bases and 7 bases, with 7 bases remaining between them. The CDR3 has 12 residues. Germline V lookup: CDR1 SGHKS, CDR2 YYEKEE (reference sequence). This clonotype originated in a man aged 50 or older in good health. The J gene is TRBJ2-2, the V gene TRBV5-5; D perhaps matches TRBD2 (6 bases). Sequences were obtained from CD4+ T cells from blood. The CDR3 sequence is CASSWGDGELFF. The CDR3 region has the DNA TGTGCCAGCAGCTGGGGGGACGGGGAGCTGTTTTTT.